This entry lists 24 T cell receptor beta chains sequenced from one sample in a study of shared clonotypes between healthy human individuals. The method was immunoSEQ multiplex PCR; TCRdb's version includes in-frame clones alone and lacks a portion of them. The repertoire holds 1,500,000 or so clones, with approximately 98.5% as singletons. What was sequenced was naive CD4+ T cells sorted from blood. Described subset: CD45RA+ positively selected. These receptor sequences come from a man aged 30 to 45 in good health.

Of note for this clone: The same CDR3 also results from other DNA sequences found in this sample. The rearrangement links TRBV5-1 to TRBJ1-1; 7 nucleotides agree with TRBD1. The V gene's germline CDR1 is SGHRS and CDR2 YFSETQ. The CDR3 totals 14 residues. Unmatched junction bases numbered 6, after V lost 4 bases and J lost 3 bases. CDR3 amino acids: CASSKDREDTEAFF. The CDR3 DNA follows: TGCGCCAGCAGCAAAGACAGGGAGGACACTGAAGCTTTCTTT.

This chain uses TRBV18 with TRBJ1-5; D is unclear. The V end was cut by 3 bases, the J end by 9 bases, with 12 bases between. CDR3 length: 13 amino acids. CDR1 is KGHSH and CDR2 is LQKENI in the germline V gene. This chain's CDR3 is CASSPKSEGPQHF. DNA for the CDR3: TGTGCCAGCTCACCTAAATCCGAAGGGCCCCAGCATTTT.

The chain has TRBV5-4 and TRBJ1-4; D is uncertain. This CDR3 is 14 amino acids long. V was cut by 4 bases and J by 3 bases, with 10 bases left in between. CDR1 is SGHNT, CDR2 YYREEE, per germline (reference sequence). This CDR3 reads CASSGRGANEKLFF. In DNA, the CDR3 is TGTGCCAGCAGCGGCCGGGGTGCTAATGAAAAACTGTTTTTT.

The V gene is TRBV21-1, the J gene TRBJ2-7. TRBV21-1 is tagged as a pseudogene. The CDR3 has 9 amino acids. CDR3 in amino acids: CARTYEQYF. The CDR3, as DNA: TGTGCCCGCACCTACGAGCAGTACTTC.

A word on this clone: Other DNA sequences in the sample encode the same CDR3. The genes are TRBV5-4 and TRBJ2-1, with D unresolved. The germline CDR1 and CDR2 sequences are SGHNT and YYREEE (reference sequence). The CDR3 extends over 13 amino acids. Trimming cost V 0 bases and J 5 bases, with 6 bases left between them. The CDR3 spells CASSLAPDNEQFF. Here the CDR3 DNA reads TGTGCCAGCAGCTTGGCACCGGACAATGAGCAGTTCTTC.

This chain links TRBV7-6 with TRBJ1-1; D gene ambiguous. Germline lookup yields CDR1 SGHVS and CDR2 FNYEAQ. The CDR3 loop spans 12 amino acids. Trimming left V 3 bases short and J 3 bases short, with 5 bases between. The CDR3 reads CASSFLDTEAFF. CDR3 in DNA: TGTGCCAGCAGCTTTTTGGACACTGAAGCTTTCTTT.

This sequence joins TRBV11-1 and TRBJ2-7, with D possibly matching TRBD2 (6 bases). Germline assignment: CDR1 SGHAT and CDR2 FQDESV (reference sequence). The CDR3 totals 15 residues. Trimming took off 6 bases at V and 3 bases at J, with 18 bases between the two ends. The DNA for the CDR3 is TGTGCCAGCAGAACCGGGACTGGAGGAGTCTACGAGCAGTACTTC. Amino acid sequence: CASRTGTGGVYEQYF.

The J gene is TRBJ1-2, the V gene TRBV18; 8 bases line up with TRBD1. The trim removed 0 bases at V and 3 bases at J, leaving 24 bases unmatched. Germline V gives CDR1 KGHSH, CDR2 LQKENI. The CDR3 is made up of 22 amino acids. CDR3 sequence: CASSPPRVPTTGTGVAYYGYTF. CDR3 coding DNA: TGTGCCAGCTCACCACCGAGGGTGCCGACCACCGGGACAGGAGTTGCTTACTATGGCTACACCTTC.

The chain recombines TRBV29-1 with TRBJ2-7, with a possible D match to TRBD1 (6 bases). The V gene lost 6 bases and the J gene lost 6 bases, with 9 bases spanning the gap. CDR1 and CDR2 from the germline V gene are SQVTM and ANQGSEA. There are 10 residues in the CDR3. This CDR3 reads CSVSDSEQYF. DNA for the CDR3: TGCAGCGTCTCGGACAGCGAGCAGTACTTC.

This CDR3 reads CASSAKGYEQYF. The CDR3 nucleotides are TGTGCCAGCAGTGCGAAAGGCTACGAGCAGTACTTC. The chain employs TRBV2 and TRBJ2-7; D uncertain. CDR1 and CDR2 (germline): SNHLY, FYNNEI. The CDR3 is 12 amino acids. V was clipped by 4 bases and J by 3 bases, with 7 bases between them.

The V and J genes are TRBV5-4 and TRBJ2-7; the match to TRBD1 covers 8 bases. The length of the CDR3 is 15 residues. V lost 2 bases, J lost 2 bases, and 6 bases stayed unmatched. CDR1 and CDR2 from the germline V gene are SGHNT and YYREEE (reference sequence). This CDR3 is CASSFSARGPYEQYF. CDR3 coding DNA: TGTGCCAGCAGCTTCTCGGCCAGGGGGCCCTACGAGCAGTACTTC.

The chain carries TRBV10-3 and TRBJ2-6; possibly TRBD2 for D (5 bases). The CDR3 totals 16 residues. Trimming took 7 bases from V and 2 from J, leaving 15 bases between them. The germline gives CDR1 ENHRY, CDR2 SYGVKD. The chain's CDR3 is CAINPGSEAGANVLTF. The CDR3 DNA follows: TGTGCCATCAACCCGGGGAGTGAGGCTGGGGCCAACGTCCTGACTTTC.

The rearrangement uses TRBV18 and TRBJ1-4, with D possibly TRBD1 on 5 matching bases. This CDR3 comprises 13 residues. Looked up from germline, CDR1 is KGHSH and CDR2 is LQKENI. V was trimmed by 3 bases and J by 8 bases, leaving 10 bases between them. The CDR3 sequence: CASSPFRGEKLFF. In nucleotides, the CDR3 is TGTGCCAGCTCACCTTTTCGGGGCGAAAAACTGTTTTTT.

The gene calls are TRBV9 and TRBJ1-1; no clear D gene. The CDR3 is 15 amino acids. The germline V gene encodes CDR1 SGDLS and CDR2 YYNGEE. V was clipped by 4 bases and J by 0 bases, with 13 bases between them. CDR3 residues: CASSNWRGMNTEAFF. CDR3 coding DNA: TGTGCCAGCAGCAACTGGAGAGGGATGAACACTGAAGCTTTCTTT.

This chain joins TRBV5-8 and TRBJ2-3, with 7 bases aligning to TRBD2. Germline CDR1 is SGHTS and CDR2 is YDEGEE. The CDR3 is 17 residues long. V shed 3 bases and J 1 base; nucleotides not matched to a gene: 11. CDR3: CASSYPEGLAGTDTQYF. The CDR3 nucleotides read TGTGCCAGCAGCTATCCCGAAGGGCTAGCGGGCACAGATACGCAGTATTTT.

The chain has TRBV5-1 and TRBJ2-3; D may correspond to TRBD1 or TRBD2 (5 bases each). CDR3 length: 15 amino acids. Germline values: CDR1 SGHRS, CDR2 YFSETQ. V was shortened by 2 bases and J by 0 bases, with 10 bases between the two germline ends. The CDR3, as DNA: TGCGCCAGCAGCTTTCCCGGGACCAGCACAGATACGCAGTATTTT. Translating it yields CASSFPGTSTDTQYF.

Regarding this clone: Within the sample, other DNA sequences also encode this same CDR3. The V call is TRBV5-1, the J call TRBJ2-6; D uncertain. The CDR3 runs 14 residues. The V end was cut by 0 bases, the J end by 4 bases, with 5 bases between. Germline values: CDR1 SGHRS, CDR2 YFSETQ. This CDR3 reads CASSLDSGANVLTF. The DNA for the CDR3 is TGCGCCAGCAGCTTGGATTCGGGGGCCAACGTCCTGACTTTC.

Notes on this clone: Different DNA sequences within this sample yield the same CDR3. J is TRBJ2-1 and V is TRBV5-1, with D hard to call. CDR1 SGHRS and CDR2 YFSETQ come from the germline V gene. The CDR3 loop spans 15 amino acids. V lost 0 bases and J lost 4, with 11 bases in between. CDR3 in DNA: TGCGCCAGCAGCTTGGAAGGCAGACCTTACAATGAGCAGTTCTTC. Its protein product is CASSLEGRPYNEQFF.

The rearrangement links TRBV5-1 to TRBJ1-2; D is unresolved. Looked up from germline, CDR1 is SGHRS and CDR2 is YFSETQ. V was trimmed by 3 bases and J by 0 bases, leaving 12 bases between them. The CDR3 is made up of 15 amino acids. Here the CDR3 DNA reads TGCGCCAGCAGCTCCGCGGGCACTCCTAACTATGGCTACACCTTC. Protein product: CASSSAGTPNYGYTF.

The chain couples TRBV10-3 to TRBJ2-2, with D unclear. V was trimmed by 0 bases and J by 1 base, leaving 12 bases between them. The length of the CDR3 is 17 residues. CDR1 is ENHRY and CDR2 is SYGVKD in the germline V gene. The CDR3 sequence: CAISESAPNRNTGELFF. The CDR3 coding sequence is TGTGCCATCAGTGAGTCGGCTCCGAACCGGAACACCGGGGAGCTGTTTTTT.

The CDR3 sequence: CASREKVYQPQHF. CDR3 DNA: TGTGCCAGCAGGGAGAAGGTATATCAGCCCCAGCATTTT. The chain joins TRBV27 to TRBJ1-5, with D uncertain. This CDR3 is 13 amino acids long. From germline, CDR1 is MNHEY and CDR2 SMNVEV (reference sequence). Trimming removed 6 bases from V and 5 bases from J, with 11 bases in between.

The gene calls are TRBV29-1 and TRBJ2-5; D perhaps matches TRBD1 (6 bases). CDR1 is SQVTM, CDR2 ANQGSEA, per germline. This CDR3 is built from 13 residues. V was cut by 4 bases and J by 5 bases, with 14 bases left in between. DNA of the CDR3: TGCAGCGTTGCTGGGGCAAGGGGGGAGACCCAGTACTTC. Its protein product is CSVAGARGETQYF. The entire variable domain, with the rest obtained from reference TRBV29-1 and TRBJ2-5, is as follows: SAVISQKPSRDICQRGTSLTIQCQVDSQVTMMFWYRQQPGQSLTLIATANQGSEATYESGFVIDKFPISRPNLTFSTLTVSNMSPEDSSIYLCSVAGARGETQYFGPGTRLLVL.

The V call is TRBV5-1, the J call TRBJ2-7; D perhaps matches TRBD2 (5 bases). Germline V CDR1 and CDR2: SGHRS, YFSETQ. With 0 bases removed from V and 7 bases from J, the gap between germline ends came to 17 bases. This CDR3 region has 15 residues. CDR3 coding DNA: TGCGCCAGCAGCTTGGTTCTGCGGGCAGAGGGTGAGCAGTACTTC. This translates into CASSLVLRAEGEQYF. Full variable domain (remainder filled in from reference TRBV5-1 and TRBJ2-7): KAGVTQTPRYLIKTRGQQVTLSCSPISGHRSVSWYQQTPGQGLQFLFEYFSETQRNKGNFPGRFSGRQFSNSRSEMNVSTLELGDSALYLCASSLVLRAEGEQYFGPGTRLTVT.

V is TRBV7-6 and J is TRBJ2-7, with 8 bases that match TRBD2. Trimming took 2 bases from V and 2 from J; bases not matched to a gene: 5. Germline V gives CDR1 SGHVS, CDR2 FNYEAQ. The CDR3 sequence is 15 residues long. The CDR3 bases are TGTGCCAGCAGCTTACAACGCGGGAGGACCTACGAGCAGTACTTC. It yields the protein CASSLQRGRTYEQYF.